The following is a T cell receptor beta chain sequence with its context. As processed by the authors: Using reference gene primer amplification, nucleated cell counts were estimated. Assay used: immunoSEQ multiplex PCR; TCRdb lists only in-frame clones, some missing. V and J calls and clone size are given by that table; D and trimming were obtained from the DNA. The repertoire holds 50,000 or so clones, with 80% to 90% as singletons. These data originate in a study of blood T cell repertoires in COVID-19. Across the whole study: Both acute and convalescent COVID-19 samples were obtained from the United States, Italy and Spain. The cDNA or gDNA used as material had been derived from T cells, B-cell-depleted T cells, or PBMCs.

The specimen was peripheral blood. The receptor comes from a human donor in a cohort sampled during active COVID-19.

The CDR3 sequence is CSASVGTGGEKLFF. CDR3 bases: TGCAGTGCTAGTGTGGGGACGGGAGGGGAAAAACTGTTTTTT. V gene TRBV20-1 combines with J gene TRBJ1-4; D may be TRBD1 (5 bases). V lost 3 bases and J 8 bases, leaving 16 bases between the germline ends. The CDR3 has 14 residues. CDR1 DFQATT and CDR2 SNEGSKA come from the germline V gene (reference sequence).